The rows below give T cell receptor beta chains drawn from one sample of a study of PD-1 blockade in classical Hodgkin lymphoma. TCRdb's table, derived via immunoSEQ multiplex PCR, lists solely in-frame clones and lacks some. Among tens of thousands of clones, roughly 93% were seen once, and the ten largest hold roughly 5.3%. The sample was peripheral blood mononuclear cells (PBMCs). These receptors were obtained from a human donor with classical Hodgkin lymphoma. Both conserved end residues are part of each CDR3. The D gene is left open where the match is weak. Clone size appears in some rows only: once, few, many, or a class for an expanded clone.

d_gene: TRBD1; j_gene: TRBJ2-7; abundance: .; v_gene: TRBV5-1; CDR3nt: TGCGCCAGCAGCCCGATTGAGGGACAGGGGAAGCAGTACTTC; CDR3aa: CASSPIEGQGKQYF
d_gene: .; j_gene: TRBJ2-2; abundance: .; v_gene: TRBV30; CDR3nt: TGTGCCTGGAGCGGGACGGCCGGCACCGGGGAGCTGTTTTTT; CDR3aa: CAWSGTAGTGELFF
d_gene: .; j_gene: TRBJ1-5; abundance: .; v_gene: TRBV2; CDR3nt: TGTGCCAGCAGTGAAACCGGGGGGTATAGCAATCAGCCCCAGCATTTT; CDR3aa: CASSETGGYSNQPQHF
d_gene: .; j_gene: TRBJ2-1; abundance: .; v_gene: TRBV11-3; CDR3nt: TGTGCCAGCAGCCCTAATAGCGGCCCTGACAATGAGCAGTTCTTC; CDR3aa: CASSPNSGPDNEQFF
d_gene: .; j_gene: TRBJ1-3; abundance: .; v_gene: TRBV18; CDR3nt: TGTGCCAGCTCATCAACCCCCAGGGTATCGAAGCTCTCTGGAAACACCATATATTTT; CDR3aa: CASSSTPRVSKLSGNTIYF
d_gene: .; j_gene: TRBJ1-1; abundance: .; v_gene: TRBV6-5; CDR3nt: TGTGCCAGCAGTTACAACACGCGGAACACTGAAGCTTTCTTT; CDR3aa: CASSYNTRNTEAFF
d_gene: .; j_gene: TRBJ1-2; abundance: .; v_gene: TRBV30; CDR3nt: TGTGCCTGGAGTGTTGTCGGTGGCGGCTACACCTTC; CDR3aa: CAWSVVGGGYTF
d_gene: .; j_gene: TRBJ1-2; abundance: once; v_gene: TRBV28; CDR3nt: TGTGCCAGCAGTTTAGGCTCCGGGCGTGGCTACACCTTC; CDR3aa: CASSLGSGRGYTF
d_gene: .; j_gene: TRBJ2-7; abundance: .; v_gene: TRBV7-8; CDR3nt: TGTGCCAGCAGCGAATACAGGGTTTTGAACGAGCAGTACTTC; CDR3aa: CASSEYRVLNEQYF
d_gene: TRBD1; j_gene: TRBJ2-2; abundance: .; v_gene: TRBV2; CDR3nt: TGTGCCAGCAGTGTCGGGACAGGGGCCACCGGGGAGCTGTTTTTT; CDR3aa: CASSVGTGATGELFF
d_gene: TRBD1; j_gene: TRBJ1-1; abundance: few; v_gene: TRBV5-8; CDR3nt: TGTGCCAGCAGCTCCCATTACGGACAGGGGGACACTGAAGCTTTCTTT; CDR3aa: CASSSHYGQGDTEAFF